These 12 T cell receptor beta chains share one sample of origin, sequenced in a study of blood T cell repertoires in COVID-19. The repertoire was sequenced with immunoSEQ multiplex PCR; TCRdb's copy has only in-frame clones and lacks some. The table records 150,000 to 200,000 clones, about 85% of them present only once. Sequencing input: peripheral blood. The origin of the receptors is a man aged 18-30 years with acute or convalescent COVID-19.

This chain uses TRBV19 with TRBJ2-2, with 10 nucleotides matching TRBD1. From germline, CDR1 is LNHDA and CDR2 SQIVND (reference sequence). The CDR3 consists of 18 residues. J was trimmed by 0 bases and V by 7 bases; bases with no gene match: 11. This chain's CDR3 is CASKPGTGDVTNTGELFF. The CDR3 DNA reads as TGTGCCAGTAAACCCGGGACAGGGGATGTGACGAACACCGGGGAGCTGTTTTTT.

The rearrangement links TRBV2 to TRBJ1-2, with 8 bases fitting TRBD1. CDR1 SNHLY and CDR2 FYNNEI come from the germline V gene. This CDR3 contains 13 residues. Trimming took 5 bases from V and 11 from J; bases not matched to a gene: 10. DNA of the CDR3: TGTGCCAGCAGTCCTGGACAGGGCCAGGGTTACACCTTC. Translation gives CASSPGQGQGYTF.

CDR3 protein: CASSLGTSGGDTQYF. CDR3 coding DNA: TGCGCCAGCAGCTTGGGGACTAGCGGGGGGGATACGCAGTATTTT. The chain links TRBV5-1 to TRBJ2-3; 14 bases line up with TRBD2. Germline CDR1 reads SGHRS; CDR2 reads YFSETQ. J gave up 6 bases and V 0 bases, and 0 bases lay outside the gene matches. CDR3 length: 15 residues.

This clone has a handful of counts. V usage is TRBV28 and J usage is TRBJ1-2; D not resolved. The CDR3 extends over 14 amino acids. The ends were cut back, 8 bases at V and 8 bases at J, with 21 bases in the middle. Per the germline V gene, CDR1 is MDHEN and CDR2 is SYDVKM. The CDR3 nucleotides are TGTGCCAGCTCCGAAACCGGGATAGATGACGGCTACACCTTC. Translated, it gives CASSETGIDDGYTF.

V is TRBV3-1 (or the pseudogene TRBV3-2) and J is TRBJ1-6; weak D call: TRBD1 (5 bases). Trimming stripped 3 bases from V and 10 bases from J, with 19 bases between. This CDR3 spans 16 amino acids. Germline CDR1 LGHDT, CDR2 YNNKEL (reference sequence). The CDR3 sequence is CASSQDPGAGRSPLHF. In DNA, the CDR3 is TGTGCCAGCAGCCAGGATCCTGGGGCCGGGAGGTCACCCCTCCACTTT.

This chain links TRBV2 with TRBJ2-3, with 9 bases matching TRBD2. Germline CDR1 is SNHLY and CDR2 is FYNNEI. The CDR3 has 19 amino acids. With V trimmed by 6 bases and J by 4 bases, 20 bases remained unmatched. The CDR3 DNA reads TGTGCCAGCAGAGCCATCAAGGGGAGTCAAGCGGGGGGATCAGATACGCAGTATTTT. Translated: CASRAIKGSQAGGSDTQYF. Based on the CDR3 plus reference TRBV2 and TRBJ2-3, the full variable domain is EPEVTQTPSHQVTQMGQEVILRCVPISNHLYFYWYRQILGQKVEFLVSFYNNEISEKSEIFDDQFSVERPDGSNFTLKIRSTKLEDSAMYFCASRAIKGSQAGGSDTQYFGPGTRLTVL.

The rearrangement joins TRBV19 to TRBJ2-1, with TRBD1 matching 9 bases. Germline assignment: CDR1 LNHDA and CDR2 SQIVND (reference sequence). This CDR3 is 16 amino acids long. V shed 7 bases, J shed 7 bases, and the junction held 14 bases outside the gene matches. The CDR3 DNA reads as TGTGCCAGTACCATTTCCAACGGACAGGGGAGGAATGAGCAGTTCTTC. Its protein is CASTISNGQGRNEQFF.

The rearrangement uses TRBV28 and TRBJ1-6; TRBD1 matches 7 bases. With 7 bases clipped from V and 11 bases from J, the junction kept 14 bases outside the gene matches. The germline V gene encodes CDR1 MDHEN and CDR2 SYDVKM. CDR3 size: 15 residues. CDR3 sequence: CASTPLPGGFAPLHF. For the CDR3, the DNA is TGTGCCAGCACCCCTCTACCAGGGGGTTTTGCACCCCTCCACTTT. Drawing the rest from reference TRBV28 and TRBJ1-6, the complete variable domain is DVKVTQSSRYLVKRTGEKVFLECVQDMDHENMFWYRQDPGLGLRLIYFSYDVKMKEKGDIPEGYSVSREKKERFSLILESASTNQTSMYLCASTPLPGGFAPLHFGNGTRLTVT.

The CDR3 loop is CASTEQGAGGNTIYF. Written as DNA, the CDR3 is TGTGCCAGCACCGAGCAGGGGGCGGGGGGAAACACCATATATTTT. This chain uses TRBV6-6 with TRBJ1-3; TRBD1 aligns across 8 bases. This CDR3 has 15 residues. CDR1 and CDR2 (germline): MNHNY, SVGAGI (reference sequence). J gave up 4 bases and V 7 bases, and 9 bases lay outside the gene matches.

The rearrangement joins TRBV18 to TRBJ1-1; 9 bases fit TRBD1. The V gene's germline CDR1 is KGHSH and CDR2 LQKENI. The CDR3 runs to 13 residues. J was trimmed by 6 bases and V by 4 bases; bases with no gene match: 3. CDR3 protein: CASSQTGGAEAFF. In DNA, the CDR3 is TGTGCCAGCTCACAGACAGGGGGGGCTGAAGCTTTCTTT.

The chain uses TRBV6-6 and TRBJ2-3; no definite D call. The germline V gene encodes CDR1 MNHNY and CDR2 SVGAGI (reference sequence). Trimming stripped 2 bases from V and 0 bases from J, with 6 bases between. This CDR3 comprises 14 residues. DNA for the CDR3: TGTGCCAGCAGTTACCAACATAGCACAGATACGCAGTATTTT. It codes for CASSYQHSTDTQYF.

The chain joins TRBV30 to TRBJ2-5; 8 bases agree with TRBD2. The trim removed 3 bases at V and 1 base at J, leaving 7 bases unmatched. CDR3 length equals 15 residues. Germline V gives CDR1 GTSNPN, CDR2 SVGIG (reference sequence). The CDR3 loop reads CAWSFSGATQETQYF. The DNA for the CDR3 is TGTGCCTGGAGCTTTAGCGGGGCGACCCAAGAGACCCAGTACTTC.